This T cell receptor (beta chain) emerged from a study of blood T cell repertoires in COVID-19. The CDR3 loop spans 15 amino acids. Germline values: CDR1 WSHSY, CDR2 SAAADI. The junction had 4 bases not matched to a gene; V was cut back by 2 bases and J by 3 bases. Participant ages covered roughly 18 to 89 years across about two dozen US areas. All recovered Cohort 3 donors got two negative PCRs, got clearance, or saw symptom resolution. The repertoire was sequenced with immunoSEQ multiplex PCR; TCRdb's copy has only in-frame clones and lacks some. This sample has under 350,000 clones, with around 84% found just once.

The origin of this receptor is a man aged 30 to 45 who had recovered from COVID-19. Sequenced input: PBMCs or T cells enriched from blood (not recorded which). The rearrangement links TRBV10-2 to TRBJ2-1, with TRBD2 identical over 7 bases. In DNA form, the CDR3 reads TGCGCCAGCAGTGAGATAAGCGGGGACTACAATGAGCAGTTCTTC. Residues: CASSEISGDYNEQFF.